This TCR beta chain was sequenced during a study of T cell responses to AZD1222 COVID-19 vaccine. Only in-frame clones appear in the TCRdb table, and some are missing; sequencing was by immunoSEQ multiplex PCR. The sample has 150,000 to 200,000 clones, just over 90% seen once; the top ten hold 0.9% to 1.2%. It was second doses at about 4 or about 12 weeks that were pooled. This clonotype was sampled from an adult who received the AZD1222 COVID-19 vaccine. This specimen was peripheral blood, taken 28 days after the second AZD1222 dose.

The CDR3 loop is CASSPGQGIQPQHF. The CDR3 coding sequence is TGCGCCAGCAGCCCGGGGCAGGGAATTCAGCCCCAGCATTTT. V usage is TRBV5-1 and J usage is TRBJ1-5; a weak D match, TRBD1 (5 bases). Germline-derived CDR1 and CDR2 are SGHRS and YFSETQ. Deletions cut 4 bases from V and 6 bases from J, with 14 bases between. The CDR3 covers 14 residues.